This section outlines one T cell receptor beta chain sequence together with its context. The data were taken from a study of blood T cell repertoires in COVID-19. For the study at large: There were acute and convalescent COVID-19 samples, and they came from the United States, Italy and Spain. PBMCs, B-cell-depleted T cells, or T cells provided the cDNA or gDNA that made up the material.

The CDR3 runs to 15 residues. Germline V gene lookup returns CDR1 SGHNT and CDR2 YYREEE (reference sequence). The V segment lost 4 bases and the J segment 0 bases; nucleotides outside the gene matches: 3. In the authors' workflow: Reference gene primer amplification gave estimated nucleated cell counts. Sequenced by immunoSEQ multiplex PCR; TCRdb stores in-frame clones only, minus some. V and J calls and clone size follow that table, whereas D and trimming were derived from the DNA. The sample has roughly 200,000 clones, roughly 76% seen once. This TCR was recovered from a woman aged 45 to 65 with active or convalescent COVID-19. This sequence joins TRBV5-4 and TRBJ2-3; 9 nucleotides align to TRBD1. Source material: peripheral blood. The CDR3 bases are TGTGCCAGCAGCCAGGGGACAGGGAGCACAGATACGCAGTATTTT. Encoded protein: CASSQGTGSTDTQYF.